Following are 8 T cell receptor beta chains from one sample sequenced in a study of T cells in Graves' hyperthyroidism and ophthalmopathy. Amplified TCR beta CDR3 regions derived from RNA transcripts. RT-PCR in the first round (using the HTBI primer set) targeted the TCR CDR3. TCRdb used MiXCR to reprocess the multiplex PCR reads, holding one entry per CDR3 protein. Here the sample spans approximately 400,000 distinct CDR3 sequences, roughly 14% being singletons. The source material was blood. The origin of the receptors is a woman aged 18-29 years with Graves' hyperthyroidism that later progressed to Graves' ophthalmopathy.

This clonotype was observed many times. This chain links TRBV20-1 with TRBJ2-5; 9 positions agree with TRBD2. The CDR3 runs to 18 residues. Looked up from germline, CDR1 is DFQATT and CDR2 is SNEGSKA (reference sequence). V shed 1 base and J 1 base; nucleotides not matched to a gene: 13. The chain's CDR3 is CSARVVMSWREGQETQYF. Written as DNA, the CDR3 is TGCAGTGCTAGAGTGGTTATGAGTTGGCGGGAGGGCCAAGAGACCCAGTACTTC.

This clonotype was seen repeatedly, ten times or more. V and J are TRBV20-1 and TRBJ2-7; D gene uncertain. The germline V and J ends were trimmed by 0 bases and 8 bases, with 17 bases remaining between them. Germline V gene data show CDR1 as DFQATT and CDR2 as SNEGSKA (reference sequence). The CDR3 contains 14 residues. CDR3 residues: CSARDGASNTKQYF. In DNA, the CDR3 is TGCAGTGCTAGAGATGGAGCATCAAATACGAAGCAGTACTTC.

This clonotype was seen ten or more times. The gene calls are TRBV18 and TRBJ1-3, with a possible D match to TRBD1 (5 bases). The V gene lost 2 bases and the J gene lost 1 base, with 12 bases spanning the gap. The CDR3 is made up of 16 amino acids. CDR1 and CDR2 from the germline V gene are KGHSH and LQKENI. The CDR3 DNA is TGTGCCAGCTCACCAGTGGAGTACAGGTCTGGAAACACCATATATTTT. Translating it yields CASSPVEYRSGNTIYF.

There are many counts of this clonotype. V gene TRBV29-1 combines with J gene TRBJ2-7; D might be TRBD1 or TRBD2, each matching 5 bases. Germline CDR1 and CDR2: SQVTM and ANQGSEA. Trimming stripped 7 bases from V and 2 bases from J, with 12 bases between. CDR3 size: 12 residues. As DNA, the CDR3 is TGCAGCGCCCGGGACGGCGCCTACGAGCAGTACTTC. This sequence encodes CSARDGAYEQYF.

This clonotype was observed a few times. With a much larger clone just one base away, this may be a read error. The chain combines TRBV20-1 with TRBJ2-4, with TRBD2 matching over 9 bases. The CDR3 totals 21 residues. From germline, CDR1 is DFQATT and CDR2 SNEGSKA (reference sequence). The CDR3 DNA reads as TGCAGTGTCCCACCCCGGGGCAGTCAGGGCGCGCTAGCGGGGACCCTAAACATGCAGTACTTC. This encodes CSVPPRGSQGALAGTLNMQYF.

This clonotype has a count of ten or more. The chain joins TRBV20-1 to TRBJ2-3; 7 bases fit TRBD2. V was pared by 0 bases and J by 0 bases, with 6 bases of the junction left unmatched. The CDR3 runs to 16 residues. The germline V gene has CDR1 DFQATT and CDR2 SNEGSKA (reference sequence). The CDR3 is CSARDPQRGSTDTQYF. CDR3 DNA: TGCAGTGCTAGAGATCCCCAGCGGGGAAGCACAGATACGCAGTATTTT.

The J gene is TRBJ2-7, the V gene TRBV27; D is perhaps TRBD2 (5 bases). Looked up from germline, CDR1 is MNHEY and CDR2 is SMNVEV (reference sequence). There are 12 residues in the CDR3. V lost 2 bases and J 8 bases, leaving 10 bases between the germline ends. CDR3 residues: CASSLRYGKQYF. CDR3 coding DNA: TGTGCCAGCAGTTTAAGATACGGGAAGCAGTACTTC.

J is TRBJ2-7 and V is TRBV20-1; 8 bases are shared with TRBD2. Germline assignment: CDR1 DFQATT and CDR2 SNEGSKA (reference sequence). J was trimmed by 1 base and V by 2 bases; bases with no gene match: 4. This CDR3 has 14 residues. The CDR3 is CSARRRGESYEQYF. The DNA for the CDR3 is TGCAGTGCTAGACGGCGGGGGGAGTCCTACGAGCAGTACTTC.